This T cell receptor beta chain stems from a study of cytomegalovirus exposure and HLA in healthy donors. Study results and limitations: As a later analysis showed, a missense DCLRE1C variant was linked to trimming of TCR beta V- and J-genes. By a later analysis, the bulk of CMV-associated TCR beta chains appeared HLA-restricted.

Primers included in the PCR were 60 Vbeta and 13 Jbeta primers. The data were produced by immunoSEQ multiplex PCR, yet TCRdb's version contains in-frame clones alone and is incomplete. In the table there are approximately 85,000 clones, nearly 80% of which are singletons. Turning to this clone: Its antigen is unknown.

The CDR3 spans 13 residues. V was shortened by 6 bases and J by 2 bases, with 9 bases between the two germline ends. Germline CDR1 LNHDA, CDR2 SQIVND (reference sequence). This TCR derives from a woman in her 50s in good health and CMV-seropositive. The chain has TRBV19 and TRBJ2-3, with D possibly matching TRBD2 (6 bases). The specimen sequenced was PBMCs. CDR3 in amino acids: CASSSGHTDTQYF. CDR3 coding DNA: TGTGCCAGTAGCAGCGGGCACACAGATACGCAGTATTTT.